The rows below give T cell receptor beta chains drawn from one sample of a study of T cell repertoires in cytomegalovirus infection. TCRdb itself ran the reads through MiXCR, one entry per CDR3 protein. The data contain 250,000 or so distinct CDR3 sequences, approximately 17% of them singletons. Sequencing was carried out using CD8+ T cells from PBMCs. These receptors all come from a human donor in good health (CMV status not recorded). Some clones in this sample may be carry-over from other donors' samples. Each CDR3 is given with its conserved first and last residue. A D gene is named only where the DNA matches it firmly. Size tells how often a clone was seen (once, few, many) or the class of an expanded clone, and some rows leave it out.

>few|TRBJ1-2|TRBV2|-
TGTGCCAGCAGTGGACAGCTATATGGCTACACCTTC
CASSGQLYGYTF
>-|TRBJ1-1|TRBV4-2|-
TGTGCCAGCAGCCAAATAGGGGGGGCCGGCACTGAAGCTTTCTTT
CASSQIGGAGTEAFF
>many|TRBJ2-3|TRBV12-3/TRBV12-4|TRBD2
TGTGCCAGCAGTTTAGCGCGTCTAGCGGGGGCAGATACGCAGTATTTT
CASSLARLAGADTQYF
>few|TRBJ1-6|TRBV20-1|-
TGCAGTGCGCACCCGCCTGAGACTGCAAGCTCCTATAATTCACCCCTCCACTTT
CSAHPPETASSYNSPLHF
>-|TRBJ2-2|TRBV4-1|-
TGCGCCAGCAGCCCCCCCCCGGGGACGAACACCGGGGAGCTGTTTTTT
CASSPPPGTNTGELFF
>few|TRBJ2-5|TRBV7-9|TRBD1
TGTGCCAGCAGCTTAGCGGGACAGTTAACTTACCAAGAGACCCAGTACTTC
CASSLAGQLTYQETQYF
>few|TRBJ2-1|TRBV25-1|TRBD1
TGTGCCAGCAGTGATCAGGGGGCAGGGAATGAGCAGTTCTTC
CASSDQGAGNEQFF
>few|TRBJ2-6|TRBV6-6|TRBD2
TGTGCCAGCAGTCAACTAACTAGCGGGGGGTCCTCTGGGGCCAACGTCCTGACTTTC
CASSQLTSGGSSGANVLTF
>-|TRBJ2-5|TRBV4-3|-
TGCGCCAGCAGCCAGGGAGACTGGACCCAAGAGACCCAGTACTTC
CASSQGDWTQETQYF
>-|TRBJ2-1|TRBV6-5|-
TGTGCCAGCAGATTTGAGAAGCGGAGCTCCTACAATGAGCAGTTCTTC
CASRFEKRSSYNEQFF
>-|TRBJ2-7|TRBV6-6|-
TGTGCCAGCAGTTACTCTGGCAGGCCCTACGAGCAGTACTTC
CASSYSGRPYEQYF
>-|TRBJ1-5|TRBV6-1|-
TGTGCCAGCAGTGAAGTGTCCCTCTTGGGCAATCAGCCCCAGCATTTT
CASSEVSLLGNQPQHF
>-|TRBJ2-7|TRBV20-1|TRBD1
TGCAGTGCTAGAGAGGGCAGGGGGTACTACGAGCAGTACTTC
CSAREGRGYYEQYF
>-|TRBJ2-5|TRBV6-5|TRBD1
TGTGCCAGCACCGAGACCGGGACAGCGCAAGAGACCCAGTACTTC
CASTETGTAQETQYF
>many|TRBJ1-6|TRBV12-3/TRBV12-4|-
TGTGCCAGCAGCCCCCCCCTCCACTTT
CASSPPLHF
>-|TRBJ2-7|TRBV25-1|-
TGTGCCAGCAGTGAATGGGGCAGTGACTACGAGCAGTACTTC
CASSEWGSDYEQYF
>-|TRBJ2-7|TRBV7-9|-
TGTGCCAGCAGCTCCAAGGGTAGGGGCTACGAGCAGTACTTC
CASSSKGRGYEQYF
>-|TRBJ2-2|TRBV19|-
TGTGCCAGTAGAGTCTCCTTCACCGCGGAGCTGTTTTTT
CASRVSFTAELFF
>many|TRBJ2-7|TRBV5-6|-
TGTGCCAGCAGCTGGGGGACATCGGAGCAGTACTTC
CASSWGTSEQYF
>many|TRBJ2-1|TRBV7-8|TRBD2
TGTGCCAGCAGCTTAGTAGCCGGGACTACCTTGTTCTTC
CASSLVAGTTLFF
>-|TRBJ1-6|TRBV19|-
TGTGCCAGTAGTATGCTGAGGCGGGATTCACCCCTCCACTTT
CASSMLRRDSPLHF
>-|TRBJ1-1|TRBV7-3|-
TGTGCCAGCAGCGCTACAGGGACTGAAGCTTTCTTT
CASSATGTEAFF
>many|TRBJ2-1|TRBV7-2|-
TGTGCCAGCAGCTTAAATGGGGGGAGCTCCTACAATGAGCAGTTCTTC
CASSLNGGSSYNEQFF
>-|TRBJ1-6|TRBV6-5|-
TGTGCCAGCAGTTACTCTGGAAGCTCCTATAATTCACCCCTCCACTTT
CASSYSGSSYNSPLHF
>many|TRBJ2-7|TRBV28|-
TGTGCCAGCAGTTTAGGAGGGTTCGGTCAGACGACCTACGAGCAGTACTTC
CASSLGGFGQTTYEQYF
>-|TRBJ2-4|TRBV28|-
TGTGCCAGCAGTTTTTTCAGGGACAAAAACATTCAGTACTTC
CASSFFRDKNIQYF
>-|TRBJ2-3|TRBV4-2|-
TGTGCCAGCAGCCCGAAACGTGTGGGGCCCACAGATACGCAGTATTTT
CASSPKRVGPTDTQYF
>few|TRBJ1-1|TRBV4-3|-
TGCGCCAGCAGCCAAGATCGGGAAACGTCTACTGAAGCTTTCTTT
CASSQDRETSTEAFF
>few|TRBJ1-1|TRBV27|-
TGTGCCAGCAGTTTAGGGTATAGTAGTCCTGAAGCTTTCTTT
CASSLGYSSPEAFF
>-|TRBJ2-2|TRBV7-9|-
TGTGCCACCGCCGGGCCGGTGAACACCGGGGAGCTGTTTTTT
CATAGPVNTGELFF
>-|TRBJ1-1|TRBV9|TRBD1
TGTGCCAGCAGCGAGGGAGCGGTGACAGGGGTTGCTTTCTTT
CASSEGAVTGVAFF
>few|TRBJ2-1|TRBV5-1|-
TGCGCCAGCAGCCGCGGACGGACTAACTACAATGAGCAGTTCTTC
CASSRGRTNYNEQFF
>many|TRBJ1-4|TRBV7-9|-
TGTGCCAGCAGCTCTGGCCGGGGCAAACTGTTTTTT
CASSSGRGKLFF
>many|TRBJ2-7|TRBV7-9|TRBD1
TGTGCCAGCAGCTCCAGGACAGGGCCAAACGAGCAGTACTTC
CASSSRTGPNEQYF
>few|TRBJ2-5|TRBV7-9|-
TGTGCCAGCAGCTTAGCGCGGACAGTTAGTGGACAAGAGACCCAGTACTTC
CASSLARTVSGQETQYF
>-|TRBJ2-1|TRBV6-4|TRBD1
TGTGCCAGCAGTGTGGGACAGGGAATCAGTGAGCAGTTCTTC
CASSVGQGISEQFF
>many|TRBJ2-2|TRBV4-1|TRBD2
TGCGCCAGCAGCCAAGAGGGGTCCGGACTAGCCACAAACACCGGGGAGCTGTTTTTT
CASSQEGSGLATNTGELFF
>few|TRBJ1-5|TRBV28|TRBD1
TGTGCCAGCAGTCTACTAACAGGGGGCAATCAGCCCCAGCATTTT
CASSLLTGGNQPQHF
>few|TRBJ2-4|TRBV7-9|-
TGTGCCAGCAGCCCCCCGGGGGGACACGACAGGAACATTCAGTACTTC
CASSPPGGHDRNIQYF
>many|TRBJ2-1|TRBV27|TRBD2
TGTGCCAGCAGTTTACATGGGGGGGCCTACAATGAGCAGTTCTTC
CASSLHGGAYNEQFF
>few|TRBJ1-1|TRBV29-1|-
TGCAGCGTTGGCCCGATAAACCTAAAGAACACTGAAGCTTTCTTT
CSVGPINLKNTEAFF
>many|TRBJ2-1|TRBV7-6|TRBD1
TGTGCCAGCAGCGCCGGACAGGGGATGTCCTACAATGAGCAGTTCTTC
CASSAGQGMSYNEQFF
>few|TRBJ2-1|TRBV7-7|TRBD1
TGTGCTAGCAGCCCGGACAGGGGGACTTACAATGAGCAGTTCTTC
CASSPDRGTYNEQFF
>-|TRBJ2-1|TRBV27|TRBD2
TGTGCCAGCAAAACTCATAGCGGGCAGAAGAATGAGCAGTTCTTC
CASKTHSGQKNEQFF
>many|TRBJ2-3|TRBV29-1|-
TGCAGCGTTGTGTGGGAGAAGCAGTATTTT
CSVVWEKQYF
>many|TRBJ1-1|TRBV7-2|-
TGTGCCAGCAGCTTAGGAGTGGCCCCAGGCGGAGCTTTCTTT
CASSLGVAPGGAFF